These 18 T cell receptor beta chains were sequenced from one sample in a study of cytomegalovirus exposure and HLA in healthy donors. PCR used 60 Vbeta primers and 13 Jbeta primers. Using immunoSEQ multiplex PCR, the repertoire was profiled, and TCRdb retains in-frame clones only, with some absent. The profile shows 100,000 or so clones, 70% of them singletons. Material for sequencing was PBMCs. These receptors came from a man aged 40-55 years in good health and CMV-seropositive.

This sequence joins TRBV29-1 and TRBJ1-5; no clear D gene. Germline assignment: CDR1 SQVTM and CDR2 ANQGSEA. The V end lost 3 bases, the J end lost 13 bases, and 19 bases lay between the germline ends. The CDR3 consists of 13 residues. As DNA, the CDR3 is TGCAGCGTTGACCAAGGGCGGGGAGGGATTCAGCATTTT. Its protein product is CSVDQGRGGIQHF. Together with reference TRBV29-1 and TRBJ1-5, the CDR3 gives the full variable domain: SAVISQKPSRDICQRGTSLTIQCQVDSQVTMMFWYRQQPGQSLTLIATANQGSEATYESGFVIDKFPISRPNLTFSTLTVSNMSPEDSSIYLCSVDQGRGGIQHFGDGTRLSIL.

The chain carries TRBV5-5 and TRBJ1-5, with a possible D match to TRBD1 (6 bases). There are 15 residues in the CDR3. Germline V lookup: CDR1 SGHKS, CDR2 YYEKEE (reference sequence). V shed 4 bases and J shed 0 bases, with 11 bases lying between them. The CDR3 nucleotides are TGTGCCAGCAGCACTGACAGGAATAGCAATCAGCCCCAGCATTTT. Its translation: CASSTDRNSNQPQHF. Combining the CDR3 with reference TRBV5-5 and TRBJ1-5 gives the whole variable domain DAGVTQSPTHLIKTRGQQVTLRCSPISGHKSVSWYQQVLGQGPQFIFQYYEKEERGRGNFPDRFSARQFPNYSSELNVNALLLGDSALYLCASSTDRNSNQPQHFGDGTRLSIL.

As DNA, the CDR3 is TGTGCCAGCAGGGCCGGGACTAGCGGGAGGACTGAGCAGTTCTTC. Its translation is CASRAGTSGRTEQFF. The chain joins TRBV6-5 to TRBJ2-1, with TRBD2 identical over 15 bases. This CDR3 has 15 amino acids. J lost 9 bases, V lost 6 bases, and 6 bases had no gene match. Germline V CDR1 and CDR2: MNHEY, SVGAGI.

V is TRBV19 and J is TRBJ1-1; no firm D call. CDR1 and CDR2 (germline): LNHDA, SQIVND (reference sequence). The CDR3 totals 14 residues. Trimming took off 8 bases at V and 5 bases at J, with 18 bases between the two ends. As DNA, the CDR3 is TGTGCCAGTCACCAGTCCGGGTTCTCGACTGAAGCTTTCTTT. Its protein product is CASHQSGFSTEAFF. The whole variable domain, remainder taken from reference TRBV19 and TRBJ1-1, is DGGITQSPKYLFRKEGQNVTLSCEQNLNHDAMYWYRQDPGQGLRLIYYSQIVNDFQKGDIAEGYSVSREKKESFPLTVTSAQKNPTAFYLCASHQSGFSTEAFFGQGTRLTVV.

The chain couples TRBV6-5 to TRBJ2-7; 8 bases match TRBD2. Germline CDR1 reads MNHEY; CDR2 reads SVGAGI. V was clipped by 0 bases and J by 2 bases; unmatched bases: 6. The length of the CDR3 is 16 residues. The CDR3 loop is CASSYSNTGRAYEQYF. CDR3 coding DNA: TGTGCCAGCAGTTACTCGAATACCGGGAGGGCCTACGAGCAGTACTTC.

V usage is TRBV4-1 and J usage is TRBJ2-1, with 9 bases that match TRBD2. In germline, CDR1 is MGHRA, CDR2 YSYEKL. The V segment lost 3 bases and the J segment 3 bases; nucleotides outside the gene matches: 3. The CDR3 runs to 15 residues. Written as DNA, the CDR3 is TGCGCCAGCAGCCAGAGTAGCGGGAGCTACAATGAGCAGTTCTTC. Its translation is CASSQSSGSYNEQFF.

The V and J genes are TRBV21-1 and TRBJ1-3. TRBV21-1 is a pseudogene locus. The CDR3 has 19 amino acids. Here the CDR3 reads CASSKELVGGIFTGNTIYF. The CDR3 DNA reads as TGTGCCAGCAGCAAAGAGCTTGTCGGAGGCATCTTTACTGGAAACACCATATATTTT.

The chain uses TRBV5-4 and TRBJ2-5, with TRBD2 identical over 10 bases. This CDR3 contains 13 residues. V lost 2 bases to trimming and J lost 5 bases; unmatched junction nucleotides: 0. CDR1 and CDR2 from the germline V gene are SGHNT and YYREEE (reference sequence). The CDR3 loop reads CASSLAGGETQYF. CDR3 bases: TGTGCCAGCAGCTTAGCGGGAGGGGAGACCCAGTACTTC. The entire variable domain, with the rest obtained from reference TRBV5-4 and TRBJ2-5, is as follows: ETGVTQSPTHLIKTRGQQVTLRCSSQSGHNTVSWYQQALGQGPQFIFQYYREEENGRGNFPPRFSGLQFPNYSSELNVNALELDDSALYLCASSLAGGETQYFGPGTRLLVL.

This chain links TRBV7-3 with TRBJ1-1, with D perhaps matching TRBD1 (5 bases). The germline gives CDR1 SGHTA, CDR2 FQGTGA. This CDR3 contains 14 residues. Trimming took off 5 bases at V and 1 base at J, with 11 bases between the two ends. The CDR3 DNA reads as TGTGCCAGCAGCCCCCGGGGGGGGAACACTGAAGCTTTCTTT. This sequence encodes CASSPRGGNTEAFF.

CDR3 region: CAWITPGRTDTQYF. CDR3 nucleotides: TGTGCCTGGATAACCCCGGGAAGGACAGATACGCAGTATTTT. The J gene is TRBJ2-3, the V gene TRBV30; D may be TRBD2 (5 bases). V dropped 4 bases and J dropped 3 bases, with 14 bases sitting between them. The CDR3 is 14 amino acids. Germline CDR1 GTSNPN, CDR2 SVGIG (reference sequence).

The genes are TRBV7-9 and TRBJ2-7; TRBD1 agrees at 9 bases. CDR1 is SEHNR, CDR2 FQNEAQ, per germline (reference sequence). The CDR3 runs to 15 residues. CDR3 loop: CPSSRAGTGPWEQYV. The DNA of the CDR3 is TGTCCCAGCAGCCGAGCCGGGACAGGGCCCTGGGAGCAGTACGTC.

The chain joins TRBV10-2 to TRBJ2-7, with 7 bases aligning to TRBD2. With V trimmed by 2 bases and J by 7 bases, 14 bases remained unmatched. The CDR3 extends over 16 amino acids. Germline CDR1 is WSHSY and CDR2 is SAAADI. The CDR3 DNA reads TGCGCCAGCAGTGAGAAGGGTGGGCTAGCGGCCCTGGAGCAGTACTTC. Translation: CASSEKGGLAALEQYF.

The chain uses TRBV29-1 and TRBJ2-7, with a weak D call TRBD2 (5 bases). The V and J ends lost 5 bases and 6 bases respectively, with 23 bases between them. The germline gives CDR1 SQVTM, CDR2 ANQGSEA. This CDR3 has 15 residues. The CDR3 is CSVSGGTRAVAEQYF. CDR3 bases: TGCAGCGTTTCCGGAGGAACCCGAGCGGTGGCCGAGCAGTACTTC.

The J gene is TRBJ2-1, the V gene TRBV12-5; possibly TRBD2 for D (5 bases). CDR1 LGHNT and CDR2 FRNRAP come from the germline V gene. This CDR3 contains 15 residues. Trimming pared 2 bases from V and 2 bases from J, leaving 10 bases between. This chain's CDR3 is CASGLFGVPYNEQFF. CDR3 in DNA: TGTGCTAGTGGTTTGTTCGGGGTCCCCTACAATGAGCAGTTCTTC.

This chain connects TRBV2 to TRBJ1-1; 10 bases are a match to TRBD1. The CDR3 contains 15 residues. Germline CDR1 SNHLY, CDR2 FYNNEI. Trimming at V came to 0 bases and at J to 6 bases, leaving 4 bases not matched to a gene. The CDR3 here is CASSEATGGRSEAFF. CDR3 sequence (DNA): TGTGCCAGCAGTGAAGCGACAGGGGGCAGGTCTGAAGCTTTCTTT.

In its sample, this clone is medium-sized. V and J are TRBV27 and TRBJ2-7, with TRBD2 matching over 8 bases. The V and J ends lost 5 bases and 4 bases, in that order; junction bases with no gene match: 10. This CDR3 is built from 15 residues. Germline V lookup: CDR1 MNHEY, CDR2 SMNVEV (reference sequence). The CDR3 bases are TGTGCCAGCAGTCCCTCGGGGAGCGGGAGTTACGAGCAGTACTTC. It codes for CASSPSGSGSYEQYF.

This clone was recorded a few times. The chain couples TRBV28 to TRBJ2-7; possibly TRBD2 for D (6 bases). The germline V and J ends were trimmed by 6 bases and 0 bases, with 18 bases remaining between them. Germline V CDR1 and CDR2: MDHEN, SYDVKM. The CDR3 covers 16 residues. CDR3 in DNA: TGTGCCAGCAGCTCGATCCTAGCGTCGGGCTCCTACGAGCAGTACTTC. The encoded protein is CASSSILASGSYEQYF. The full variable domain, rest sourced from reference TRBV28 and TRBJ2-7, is DVKVTQSSRYLVKRTGEKVFLECVQDMDHENMFWYRQDPGLGLRLIYFSYDVKMKEKGDIPEGYSVSREKKERFSLILESASTNQTSMYLCASSSILASGSYEQYFGPGTRLTVT.

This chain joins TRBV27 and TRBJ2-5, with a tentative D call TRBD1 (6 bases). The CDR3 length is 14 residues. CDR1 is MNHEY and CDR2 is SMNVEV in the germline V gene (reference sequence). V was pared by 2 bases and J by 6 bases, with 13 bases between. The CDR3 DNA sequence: TGTGCCAGCAGTTTAGGGGGCAGGGGAAAGACCCAGTACTTC. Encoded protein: CASSLGGRGKTQYF.